The clone carrying this T cell receptor (beta chain) was found once. Its antigen is undetermined. V was clipped by 8 bases and J by 0 bases, with 11 bases between them. CDR3 length: 14 amino acids. Per germline, CDR1 SNHLY and CDR2 FYNNEI. TCRdb keeps only in-frame clones here, not all; method: immunoSEQ multiplex PCR. The sample records approximately 150,000 clones, roughly 90% being singletons. The data originate from a study of T cell responses to AZD1222 COVID-19 vaccine. Study-level points and caveats: Spike-specific TCR breadth rose after two AZD1222 doses, and depth rose as well. The donors showed a predominance of white British ancestry and of females, with possible underestimation of clonal diversity. Repertoire sampling happened only post peak T cell response.

Second-dose recipients at about 4 or about 12 weeks were treated as one pooled group. The sequence was collected from an adult who received the AZD1222 COVID-19 vaccine. Specimen: peripheral blood, collected 28 days after the second AZD1222 dose. The rearrangement links TRBV2 to TRBJ1-3; no clear D. CDR3 amino acids: CASAGPISGNTIYF. CDR3 DNA: TGTGCCAGCGCCGGGCCTATCTCTGGAAACACCATATATTTT. The full variable domain, in which reference TRBV2 and TRBJ1-3 provide the parts outside the CDR3, is EPEVTQTPSHQVTQMGQEVILRCVPISNHLYFYWYRQILGQKVEFLVSFYNNEISEKSEIFDDQFSVERPDGSNFTLKIRSTKLEDSAMYFCASAGPISGNTIYFGEGSWLTVV.